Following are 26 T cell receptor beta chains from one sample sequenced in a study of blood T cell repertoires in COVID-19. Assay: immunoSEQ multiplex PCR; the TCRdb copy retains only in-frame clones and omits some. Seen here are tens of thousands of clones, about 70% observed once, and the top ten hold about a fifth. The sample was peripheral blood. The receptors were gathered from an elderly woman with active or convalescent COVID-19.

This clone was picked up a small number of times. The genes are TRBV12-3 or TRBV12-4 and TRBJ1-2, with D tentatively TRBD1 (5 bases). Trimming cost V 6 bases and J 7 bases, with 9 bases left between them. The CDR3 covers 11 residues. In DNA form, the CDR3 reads TGTGCCAGCAGCAAGGGGTTTGGCTACACCTTC. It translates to CASSKGFGYTF.

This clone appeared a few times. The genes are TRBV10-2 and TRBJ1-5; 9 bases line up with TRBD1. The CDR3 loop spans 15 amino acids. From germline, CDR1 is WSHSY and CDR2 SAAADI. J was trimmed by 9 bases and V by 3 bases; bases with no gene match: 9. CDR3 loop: CASSEGTGLRWPQHF. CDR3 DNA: TGCGCCAGCAGTGAAGGGACAGGGCTTAGATGGCCCCAGCATTTT.

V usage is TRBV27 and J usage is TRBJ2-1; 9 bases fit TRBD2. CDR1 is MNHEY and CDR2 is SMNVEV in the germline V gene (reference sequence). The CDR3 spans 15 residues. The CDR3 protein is CPPSPFAGGGNEQFF. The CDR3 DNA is TGTCCCCCCAGCCCTTTCGCGGGGGGGGGTAATGAGCAGTTCTTC.

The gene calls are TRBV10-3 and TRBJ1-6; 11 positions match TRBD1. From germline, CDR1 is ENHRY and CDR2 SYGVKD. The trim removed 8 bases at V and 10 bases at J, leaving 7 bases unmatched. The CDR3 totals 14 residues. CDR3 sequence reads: CAISGTGGESPLHF. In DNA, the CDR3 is TGTGCCATCTCCGGGACAGGGGGTGAATCACCCCTCCACTTT.

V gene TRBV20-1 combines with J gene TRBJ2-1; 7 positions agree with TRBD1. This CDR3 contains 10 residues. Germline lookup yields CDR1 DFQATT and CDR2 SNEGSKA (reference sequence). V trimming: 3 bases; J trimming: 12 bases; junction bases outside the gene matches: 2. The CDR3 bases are TGCAGTGCTAGTAACAGGGGGCAGTTCTTC. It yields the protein CSASNRGQFF.

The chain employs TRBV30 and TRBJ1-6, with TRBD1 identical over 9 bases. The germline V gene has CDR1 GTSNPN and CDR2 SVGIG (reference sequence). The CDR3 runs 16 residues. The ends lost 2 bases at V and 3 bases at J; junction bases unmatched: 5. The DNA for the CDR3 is TGTGCCTGGAGTTCACCGGGACAGGGCTATAATTCACCCCTCCACTTT. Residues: CAWSSPGQGYNSPLHF. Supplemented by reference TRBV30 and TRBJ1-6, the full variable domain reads SQTIHQWPATLVQPVGSPLSLECTVEGTSNPNLYWYRQAAGRGLQLLFYSVGIGQISSEVPQNLSASRPQDRQFILSSKKLLLSDSGFYLCAWSSPGQGYNSPLHFGNGTRLTVT.

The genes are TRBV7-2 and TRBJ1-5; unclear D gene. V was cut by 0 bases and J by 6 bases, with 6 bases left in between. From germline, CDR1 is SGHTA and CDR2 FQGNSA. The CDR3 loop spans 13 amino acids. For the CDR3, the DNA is TGTGCCAGCAGCTTAGCGGGGAGTCAGCCCCAGCATTTT. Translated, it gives CASSLAGSQPQHF. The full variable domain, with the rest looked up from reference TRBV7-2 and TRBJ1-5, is GAGVSQSPSNKVTEKGKDVELRCDPISGHTALYWYRQSLGQGLEFLIYFQGNSAPDKSGLPSDRFSAERTGGSVSTLTIQRTQQEDSAVYLCASSLAGSQPQHFGDGTRLSIL.

The CDR3 DNA follows: TGTGCCAGCAACCGACAGGGCGGTGGGAGCAATCAGCCCCAGCATTTT. This codes for CASNRQGGGSNQPQHF. The chain couples TRBV6-6 to TRBJ1-5, with 7 bases identical to TRBD1. There are 16 residues in the CDR3. From germline, CDR1 is MNHNY and CDR2 SVGAGI (reference sequence). V gave up 7 bases and J gave up 1 base; unmatched junction bases: 10.

CDR3 DNA: TGCGCCAGCAGCTTCCAACCGGGGGACGTCTATGGCTACACCTTC. Protein product: CASSFQPGDVYGYTF. The chain has TRBV5-1 and TRBJ1-2, with D perhaps TRBD1 (5 bases). The germline gives CDR1 SGHRS, CDR2 YFSETQ. This CDR3 is built from 15 residues. With 2 bases removed from V and 4 bases from J, the gap between germline ends came to 15 bases.

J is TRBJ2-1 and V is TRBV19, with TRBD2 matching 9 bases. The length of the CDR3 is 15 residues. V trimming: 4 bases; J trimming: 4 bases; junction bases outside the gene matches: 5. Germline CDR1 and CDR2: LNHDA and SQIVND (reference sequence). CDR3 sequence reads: CASSRIAGAYNEQFF. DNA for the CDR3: TGTGCCAGTAGTAGAATAGCGGGGGCGTACAATGAGCAGTTCTTC.

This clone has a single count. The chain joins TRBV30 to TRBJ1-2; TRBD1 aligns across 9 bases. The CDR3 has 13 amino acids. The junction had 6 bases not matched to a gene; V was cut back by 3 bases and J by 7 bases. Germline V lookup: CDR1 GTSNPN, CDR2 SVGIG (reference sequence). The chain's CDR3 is CAWRTGGAGGYTF. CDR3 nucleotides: TGTGCCTGGAGAACAGGGGGCGCCGGTGGCTACACCTTC.

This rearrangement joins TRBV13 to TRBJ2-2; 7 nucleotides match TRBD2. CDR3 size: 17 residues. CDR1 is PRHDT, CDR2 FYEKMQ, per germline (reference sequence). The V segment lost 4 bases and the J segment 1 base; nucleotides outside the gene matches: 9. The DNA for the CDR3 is TGTGCCAGCAGCTCCCTTGGTTTAGCGGGGAACACCGGGGAGCTGTTTTTT. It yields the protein CASSSLGLAGNTGELFF. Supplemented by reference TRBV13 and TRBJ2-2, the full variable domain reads AAGVIQSPRHLIKEKRETATLKCYPIPRHDTVYWYQQGPGQDPQFLISFYEKMQSDKGSIPDRFSAQQFSDYHSELNMSSLELGDSALYFCASSSLGLAGNTGELFFGEGSRLTVL.

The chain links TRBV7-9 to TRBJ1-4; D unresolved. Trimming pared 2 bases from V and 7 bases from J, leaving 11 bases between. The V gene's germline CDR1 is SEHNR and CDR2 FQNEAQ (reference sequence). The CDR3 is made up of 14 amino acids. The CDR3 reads CASSLSVGGEKLFF. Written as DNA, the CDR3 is TGTGCCAGCAGCTTATCCGTGGGAGGTGAAAAACTGTTTTTT.

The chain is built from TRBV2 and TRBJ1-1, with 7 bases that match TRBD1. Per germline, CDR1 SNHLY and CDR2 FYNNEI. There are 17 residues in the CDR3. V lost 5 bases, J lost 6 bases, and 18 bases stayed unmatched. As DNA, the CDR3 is TGTGCCAGCAGTTCTCTTCCGCCCAGGGGGACGTCCGCTGAAGCTTTCTTT. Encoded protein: CASSSLPPRGTSAEAFF. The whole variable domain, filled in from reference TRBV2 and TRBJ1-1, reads EPEVTQTPSHQVTQMGQEVILRCVPISNHLYFYWYRQILGQKVEFLVSFYNNEISEKSEIFDDQFSVERPDGSNFTLKIRSTKLEDSAMYFCASSSLPPRGTSAEAFFGQGTRLTVV.

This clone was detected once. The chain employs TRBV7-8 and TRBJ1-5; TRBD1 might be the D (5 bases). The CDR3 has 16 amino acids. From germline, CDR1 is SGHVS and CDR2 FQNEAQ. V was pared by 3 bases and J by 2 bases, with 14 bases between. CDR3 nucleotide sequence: TGTGCCAGCAGCTTCCTAGCCGGGGGACGCAATCAGCCCCAGCATTTT. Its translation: CASSFLAGGRNQPQHF.

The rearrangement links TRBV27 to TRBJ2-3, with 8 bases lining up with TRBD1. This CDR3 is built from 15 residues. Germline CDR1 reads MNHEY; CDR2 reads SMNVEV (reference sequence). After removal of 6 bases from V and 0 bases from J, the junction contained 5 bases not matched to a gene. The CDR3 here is CASSQGQESTDTQYF. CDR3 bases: TGTGCCAGCAGCCAGGGACAGGAGAGCACAGATACGCAGTATTTT.

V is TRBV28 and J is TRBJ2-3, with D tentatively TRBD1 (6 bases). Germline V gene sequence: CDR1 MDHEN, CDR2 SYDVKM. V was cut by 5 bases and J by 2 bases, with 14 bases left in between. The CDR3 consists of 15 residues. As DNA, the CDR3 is TGTGCCAGCAGTCCTCCGACAGGACTCACAGATACGCAGTATTTT. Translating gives CASSPPTGLTDTQYF.

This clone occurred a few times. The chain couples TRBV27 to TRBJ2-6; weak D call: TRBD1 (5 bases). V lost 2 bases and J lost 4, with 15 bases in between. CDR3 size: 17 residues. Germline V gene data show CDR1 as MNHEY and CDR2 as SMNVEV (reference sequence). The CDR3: CASSLAGLGSGANVLTF. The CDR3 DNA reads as TGTGCCAGCAGTTTAGCAGGGTTAGGGTCCGGGGCCAACGTCCTGACTTTC. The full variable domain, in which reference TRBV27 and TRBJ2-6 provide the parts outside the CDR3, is EAQVTQNPRYLITVTGKKLTVTCSQNMNHEYMSWYRQDPGLGLRQIYYSMNVEVTDKGDVPEGYKVSRKEKRNFPLILESPSPNQTSLYFCASSLAGLGSGANVLTFGAGSRLTVL.

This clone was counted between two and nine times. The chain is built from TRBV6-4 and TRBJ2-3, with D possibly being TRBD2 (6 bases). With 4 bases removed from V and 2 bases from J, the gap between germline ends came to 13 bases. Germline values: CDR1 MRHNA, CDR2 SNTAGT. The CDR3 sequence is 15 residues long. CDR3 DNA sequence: TGTGCCAGCAGTGCCATAGGAGGGGCCACAGATACGCAGTATTTT. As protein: CASSAIGGATDTQYF.

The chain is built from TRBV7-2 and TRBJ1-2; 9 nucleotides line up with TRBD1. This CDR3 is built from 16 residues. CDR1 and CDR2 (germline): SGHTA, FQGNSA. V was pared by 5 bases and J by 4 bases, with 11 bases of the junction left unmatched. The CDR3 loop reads CASSRRGQGWPYGYTF. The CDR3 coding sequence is TGTGCCAGCAGCCGGAGGGGACAGGGTTGGCCCTATGGCTACACCTTC.

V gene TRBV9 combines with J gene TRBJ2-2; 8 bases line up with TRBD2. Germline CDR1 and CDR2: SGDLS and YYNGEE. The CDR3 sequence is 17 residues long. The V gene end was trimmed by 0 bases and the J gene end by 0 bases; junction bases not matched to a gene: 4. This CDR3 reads CASSVEAGGPNTGELFF. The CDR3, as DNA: TGTGCCAGCAGCGTAGAGGCGGGGGGACCGAACACCGGGGAGCTGTTTTTT.

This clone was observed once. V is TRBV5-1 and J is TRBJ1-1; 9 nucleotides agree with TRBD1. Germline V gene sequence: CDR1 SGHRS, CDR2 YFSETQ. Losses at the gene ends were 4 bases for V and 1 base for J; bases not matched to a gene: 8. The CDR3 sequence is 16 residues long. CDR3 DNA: TGCGCCAGCAGCCCCAGACAGGGGGGTGAGAACACTGAAGCTTTCTTT. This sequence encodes CASSPRQGGENTEAFF.

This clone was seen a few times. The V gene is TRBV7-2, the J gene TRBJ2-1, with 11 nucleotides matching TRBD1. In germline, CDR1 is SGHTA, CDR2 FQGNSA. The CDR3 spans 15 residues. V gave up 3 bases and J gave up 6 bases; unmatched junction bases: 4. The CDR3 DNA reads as TGTGCCAGCAGCTTTACCGGGACAGGGGGCAATGAGCAGTTCTTC. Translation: CASSFTGTGGNEQFF.

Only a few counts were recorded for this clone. As DNA, the CDR3 is TGTGCCACCAGCAGGAGACTAGCGGGGGCCGCAGATACGCAGTATTTT. Protein product: CATSRRLAGAADTQYF. The chain combines TRBV15 with TRBJ2-3; 12 positions agree with TRBD2. There are 16 residues in the CDR3. Trimming took 3 bases from V and 4 from J; bases not matched to a gene: 5. Germline loops: CDR1 LNHNV, CDR2 YYDKDF (reference sequence).

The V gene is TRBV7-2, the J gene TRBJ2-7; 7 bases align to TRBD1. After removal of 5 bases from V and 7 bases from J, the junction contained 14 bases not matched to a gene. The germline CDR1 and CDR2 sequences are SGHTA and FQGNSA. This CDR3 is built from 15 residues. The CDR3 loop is CASSVGTAEGEEQYF. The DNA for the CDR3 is TGTGCCAGCAGCGTCGGGACAGCCGAGGGGGAGGAGCAGTACTTC.

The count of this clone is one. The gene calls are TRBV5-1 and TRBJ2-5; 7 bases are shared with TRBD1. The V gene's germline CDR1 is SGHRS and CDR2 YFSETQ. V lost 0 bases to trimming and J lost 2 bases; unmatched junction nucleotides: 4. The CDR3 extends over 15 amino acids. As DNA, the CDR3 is TGCGCCAGCAGCTTGGCCCCAGGGGGACAAGAGACCCAGTACTTC. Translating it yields CASSLAPGGQETQYF.